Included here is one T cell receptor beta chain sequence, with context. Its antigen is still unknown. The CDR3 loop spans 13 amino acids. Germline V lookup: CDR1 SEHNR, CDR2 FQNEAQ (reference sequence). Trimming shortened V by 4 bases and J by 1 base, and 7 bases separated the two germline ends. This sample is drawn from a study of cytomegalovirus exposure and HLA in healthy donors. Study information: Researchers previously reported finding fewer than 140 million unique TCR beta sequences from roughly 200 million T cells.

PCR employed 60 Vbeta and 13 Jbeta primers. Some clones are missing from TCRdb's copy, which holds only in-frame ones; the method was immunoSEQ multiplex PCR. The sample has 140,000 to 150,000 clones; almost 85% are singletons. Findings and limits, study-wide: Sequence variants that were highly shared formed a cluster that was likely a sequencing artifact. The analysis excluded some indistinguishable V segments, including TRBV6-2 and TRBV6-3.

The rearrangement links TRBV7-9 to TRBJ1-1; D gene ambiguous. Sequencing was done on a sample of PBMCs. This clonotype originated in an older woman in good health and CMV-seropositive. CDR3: CASSSRENTEAFF. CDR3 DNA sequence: TGTGCCAGCAGCTCCCGGGAGAACACTGAAGCTTTCTTT.